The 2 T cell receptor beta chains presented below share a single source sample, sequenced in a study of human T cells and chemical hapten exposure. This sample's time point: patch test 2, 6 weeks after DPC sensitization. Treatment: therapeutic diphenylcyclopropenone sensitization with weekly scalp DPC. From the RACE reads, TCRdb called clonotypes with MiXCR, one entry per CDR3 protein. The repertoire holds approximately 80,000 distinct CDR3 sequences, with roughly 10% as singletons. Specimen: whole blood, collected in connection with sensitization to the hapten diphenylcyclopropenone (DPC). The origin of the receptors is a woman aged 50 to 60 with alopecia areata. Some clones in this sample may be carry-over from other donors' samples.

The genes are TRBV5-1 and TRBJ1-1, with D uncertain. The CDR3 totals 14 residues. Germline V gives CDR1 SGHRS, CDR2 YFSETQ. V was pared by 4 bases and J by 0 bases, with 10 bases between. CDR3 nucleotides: TGCGCCAGCAGCCAGAAAGAGATGAACACTGAAGCTTTCTTT. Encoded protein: CASSQKEMNTEAFF. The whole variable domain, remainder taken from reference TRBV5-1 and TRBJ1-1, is KAGVTQTPRYLIKTRGQQVTLSCSPISGHRSVSWYQQTPGQGLQFLFEYFSETQRNKGNFPGRFSGRQFSNSRSEMNVSTLELGDSALYLCASSQKEMNTEAFFGQGTRLTVV.

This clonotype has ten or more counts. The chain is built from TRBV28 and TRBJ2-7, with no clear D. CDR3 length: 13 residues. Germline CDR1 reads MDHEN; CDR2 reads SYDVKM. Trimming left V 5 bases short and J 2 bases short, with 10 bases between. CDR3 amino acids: CASSLGPTYEQYF. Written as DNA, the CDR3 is TGTGCCAGCAGTCTGGGTCCTACCTACGAGCAGTACTTC.